This T cell receptor beta chain was identified during a study of blood T cells in healthy people across ages. As for the study in general: Template switching captured about one barcoded beta molecule per two T cells.

Study-wide findings and caveats: The recorded TCR beta diversity per million T cells decreased in a roughly linear manner with age.

A second PCR, run for roughly 7 to 12 cycles, used a sample-barcoded 5' primer plus a J-beta primer mix. TCRdb passed the 5' RACE reads through MiXCR, listing each CDR3 protein once. This table has roughly 650,000 distinct CDR3 sequences, approximately 29% appearing once. As for this clonotype: Its antigen is as yet unknown. One end of the junction varies from germline; a read error may be responsible.

The source is a woman of 80 years or more in good health. Sequenced: blood.

CDR3 region: CASSLGGTSRDEQVF. Written as DNA, the CDR3 is TGTGCCAGCAGCTTGGGGGGGACTTCAAGGGACGAGCAGGTCTTC. The chain is built from TRBV7-2 and TRBJ2-1; TRBD2 matches 7 bases. The CDR3 is made up of 15 amino acids. From germline, CDR1 is SGHTA and CDR2 FQGNSA.